This T cell receptor (beta chain) was sequenced during a study of T cells in Graves' hyperthyroidism and ophthalmopathy. Overall study findings and caveats: Appearing also in blood were most of the thyroid clonotypes expanded above 0.001. Ophthalmopathy was model-predicted a median about 7.1 months pre-onset.

Researchers took RNA transcripts and amplified the TCR beta CDR3 regions from them. Primed by the HTBI set, a first-round RT-PCR was run on the TCR CDR3. TCRdb re-called the multiplex PCR reads through MiXCR, storing one row per CDR3 protein. The sample records 700,000 to 950,000 distinct CDR3 sequences, 30% to 40% being singletons. This CDR3 contains 18 residues. The germline gives CDR1 ENHRY, CDR2 SYGVKD. Concerning this clonotype itself: Its specificity is unknown. The junction departs from germline at one end; a sequencing error may be responsible.

Material: blood. The chain joins TRBV10-3 to TRBJ2-7, with TRBD1 matching over 9 bases. This sequence was found in a woman aged 35 to 49 with Graves' hyperthyroidism. This CDR3 is CATSDVGKRGQGGDEQYF. The CDR3 coding sequence is TGTGCCACCAGTGACGTAGGGAAACGGGGACAGGGAGGAGACGAGCAGTACTTC.